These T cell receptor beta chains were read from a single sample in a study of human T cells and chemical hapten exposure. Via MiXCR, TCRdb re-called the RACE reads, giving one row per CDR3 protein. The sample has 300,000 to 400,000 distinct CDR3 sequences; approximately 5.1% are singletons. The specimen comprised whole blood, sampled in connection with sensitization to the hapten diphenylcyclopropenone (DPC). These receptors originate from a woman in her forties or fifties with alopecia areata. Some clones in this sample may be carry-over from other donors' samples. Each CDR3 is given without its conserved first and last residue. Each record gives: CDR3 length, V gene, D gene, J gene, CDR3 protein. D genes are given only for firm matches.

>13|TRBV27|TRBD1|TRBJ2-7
ASSSRQGGLNEQY
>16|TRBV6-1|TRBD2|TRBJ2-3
ASSKEIAGGRVTDTQY
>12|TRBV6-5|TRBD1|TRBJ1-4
ASSRGGPNEKLF
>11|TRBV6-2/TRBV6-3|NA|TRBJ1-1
ASSYRGDVEAF
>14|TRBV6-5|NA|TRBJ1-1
ASRTSTGALNTEAF
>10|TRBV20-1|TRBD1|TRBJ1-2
SAQYRGYGYT
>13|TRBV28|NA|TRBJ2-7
ASRSPGGTPYEQY
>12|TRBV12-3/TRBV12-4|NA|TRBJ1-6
ASSLGRISSPLH
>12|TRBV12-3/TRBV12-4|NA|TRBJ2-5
ASSLAPSVETQY
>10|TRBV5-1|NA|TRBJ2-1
ASSLWDAEQF
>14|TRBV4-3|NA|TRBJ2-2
ASSQDPGANTGELF
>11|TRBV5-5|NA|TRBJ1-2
ASSPGRNYGYT
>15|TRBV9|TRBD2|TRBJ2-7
ASPRGTSGESSYEQY
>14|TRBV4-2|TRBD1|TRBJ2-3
ASSQGDRGSTDTQY
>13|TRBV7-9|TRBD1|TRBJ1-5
ASSLGRQGDQPQH
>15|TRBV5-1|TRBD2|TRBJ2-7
ASSRGTSGRAVHEQY